Presented here are 15 T cell receptor beta chains from one specimen sequenced in a study of early T cells in non-severe SARS-CoV-2 infection. TCRdb processed the 5' RACE reads anew with MiXCR; each CDR3 protein has one entry. This table holds about 110,000 distinct CDR3 sequences, around an eighth found once. Sequences were derived from whole blood, sampled at baseline. The origin of the receptors is an adult who was a healthcare worker with PCR-confirmed SARS-CoV-2 infection or an uninfected control (not recorded which).

This clonotype has a count of ten or more. The rearrangement links TRBV5-1 to TRBJ2-1, with 14 bases that match TRBD2. The V and J ends lost 5 bases and 1 base, in that order; junction bases with no gene match: 5. CDR1 is SGHRS, CDR2 YFSETQ, per germline. The CDR3 length is 17 residues. The CDR3 region has the DNA TGCGCCAGCAGTCGGGGACTAGCGGGAGAATCCTACAATGAGCAGTTCTTC. Translation gives CASSRGLAGESYNEQFF.

The chain is built from TRBV5-5 and TRBJ1-5, with TRBD1 matching over 7 bases. CDR3 length: 15 amino acids. CDR1 is SGHKS, CDR2 YYEKEE, per germline (reference sequence). V was pared by 4 bases and J by 7 bases, with 11 bases of the junction left unmatched. The CDR3: CASSRLQGEGQPQHF. The CDR3 DNA reads TGTGCCAGCAGCCGACTTCAGGGGGAAGGCCAGCCCCAGCATTTT.

This clonotype was observed many times. The rearrangement links TRBV19 to TRBJ2-2; 7 bases fit TRBD1. The CDR3 length is 14 residues. Trimming at V came to 5 bases and at J to 2 bases, leaving 2 bases not matched to a gene. Germline V gene lookup returns CDR1 LNHDA and CDR2 SQIVND (reference sequence). The CDR3 DNA reads as TGTGCCAGTAGTCGACAGGGTAACACCGGGGAGCTGTTTTTT. Protein: CASSRQGNTGELFF.

There are a few counts of this clonotype. The chain uses TRBV7-2 and TRBJ1-1; D is uncertain. Trimming left V 2 bases short and J 1 base short, with 5 bases between. Germline CDR1 is SGHTA and CDR2 is FQGNSA. The CDR3 sequence is 13 residues long. The CDR3 nucleotides are TGTGCCAGCAGCTTAAGCTGGAACACTGAAGCTTTCTTT. Encoded protein: CASSLSWNTEAFF.

V is TRBV18 and J is TRBJ1-1; D not resolved. The V and J ends lost 4 bases and 1 base respectively, with 16 bases between them. The CDR3 runs to 16 residues. Germline CDR1 KGHSH, CDR2 LQKENI. The CDR3 bases are TGTGCCAGCTCACTTTTAGGTCCGGATCCGAACACTGAAGCTTTCTTT. It codes for CASSLLGPDPNTEAFF.

This clonotype was observed many times. The chain links TRBV7-3 to TRBJ1-2, with D perhaps matching TRBD1 (6 bases). CDR3 length: 13 residues. The germline V and J ends were trimmed by 4 bases and 2 bases, with 8 bases remaining between them. Germline loops: CDR1 SGHTA, CDR2 FQGTGA. Written as DNA, the CDR3 is TGTGCCAGCAGCTCCCAGGGGAACTATGGCTACACCTTC. Translated, it gives CASSSQGNYGYTF.

J is TRBJ2-7 and V is TRBV20-1; 14 bases align to TRBD2. CDR3 length: 18 residues. J was trimmed by 2 bases and V by 6 bases; bases with no gene match: 15. Germline V gene data show CDR1 as DFQATT and CDR2 as SNEGSKA (reference sequence). The CDR3 sequence: CSAAGLAGGSPGTYEQYF. Here the CDR3 DNA reads TGCAGTGCGGCTGGACTAGCGGGGGGATCCCCCGGCACCTACGAGCAGTACTTC.

This clonotype was found a few times. The V and J genes are TRBV20-1 and TRBJ2-1, with D tentatively TRBD2 (6 bases). Trimming took 1 base from V and 2 from J, leaving 12 bases between them. The CDR3 sequence is 15 residues long. CDR1 is DFQATT and CDR2 is SNEGSKA in the germline V gene (reference sequence). Written as DNA, the CDR3 is TGCAGTGCTAGAGTGGCGGCGGGGACCTACAATGAGCAGTTCTTC. Translated, it gives CSARVAAGTYNEQFF.

This chain connects TRBV20-1 to TRBJ2-1, with 8 bases identical to TRBD2. The V gene end was trimmed by 2 bases and the J gene end by 0 bases; junction bases not matched to a gene: 12. The CDR3 consists of 18 residues. Looked up from germline, CDR1 is DFQATT and CDR2 is SNEGSKA (reference sequence). The CDR3 protein is CSARLVREREFSYNEQFF. CDR3 DNA sequence: TGCAGTGCTAGACTCGTCCGCGAGCGGGAGTTCTCCTACAATGAGCAGTTCTTC.

The chain employs TRBV5-1 and TRBJ2-5; the D call may be TRBD1 or TRBD2 (7 bases each). Trimming took 3 bases from V and 2 from J, leaving 11 bases between them. Germline CDR1 and CDR2: SGHRS and YFSETQ. The CDR3 consists of 14 residues. CDR3 loop: CASSSGGVQETQYF. The CDR3 region has the DNA TGCGCCAGCAGCTCAGGGGGGGTGCAAGAGACCCAGTACTTC.

About this clonotype: This may stem from a read error, because a much larger clone lies one nucleotide away. The genes are TRBV24-1 and TRBJ2-1, with D uncertain. This CDR3 region has 11 residues. V shed 6 bases and J shed 4 bases, with 3 bases lying between them. Per germline, CDR1 KGHDR and CDR2 SFDVKD. CDR3 DNA: TGTGCCACCAGTAATTACAATGAGCAGTTCTTC. Its translation is CATSNYNEQFF.

The sample holds a few counts of this clonotype. The rearrangement links TRBV12-3 or TRBV12-4 to TRBJ2-6; D tentatively reads TRBD1 or TRBD2 (5 bases each). The V gene lost 5 bases and the J gene lost 6 bases, with 14 bases spanning the gap. The CDR3 has 15 residues. The CDR3 DNA reads TGTGCCAGCAGTCCTGACAGACGGGAGGCCAACGTCCTGACTTTC. It translates to CASSPDRREANVLTF.

The gene calls are TRBV6-1 and TRBJ2-3; 9 nucleotides align to TRBD2. Per the germline V gene, CDR1 is MNHNS and CDR2 is SASEGT. V trimming: 3 bases; J trimming: 0 bases; junction bases outside the gene matches: 10. There are 18 residues in the CDR3. CDR3 amino acids: CASSDPTRGRASTDTQYF. Here the CDR3 DNA reads TGTGCCAGCAGTGATCCTACTCGCGGGAGGGCTAGCACAGATACGCAGTATTTT.

This clonotype was detected ten times or more. The CDR3 DNA reads as TGTGCCAGCAGTTACTCCGGCGCGTCGGGGCCAGACACTGAAGCTTTCTTT. Translation gives CASSYSGASGPDTEAFF. The V and J genes are TRBV6-5 and TRBJ1-1; tentatively, D is TRBD1 (5 bases). Germline values: CDR1 MNHEY, CDR2 SVGAGI. The germline V and J ends were trimmed by 0 bases and 3 bases, with 17 bases remaining between them. The CDR3 sequence is 17 residues long.

This clonotype was seen repeatedly, ten times or more. The chain recombines TRBV27 with TRBJ2-2; no clear D gene. The ends were cut back, 4 bases at V and 6 bases at J, with 12 bases in the middle. CDR3 length: 14 residues. Looked up from germline, CDR1 is MNHEY and CDR2 is SMNVEV (reference sequence). DNA of the CDR3: TGTGCCAGCAGTTCATCCCGATTGGCCGGGGAGCTGTTTTTT. Encoded protein: CASSSSRLAGELFF.